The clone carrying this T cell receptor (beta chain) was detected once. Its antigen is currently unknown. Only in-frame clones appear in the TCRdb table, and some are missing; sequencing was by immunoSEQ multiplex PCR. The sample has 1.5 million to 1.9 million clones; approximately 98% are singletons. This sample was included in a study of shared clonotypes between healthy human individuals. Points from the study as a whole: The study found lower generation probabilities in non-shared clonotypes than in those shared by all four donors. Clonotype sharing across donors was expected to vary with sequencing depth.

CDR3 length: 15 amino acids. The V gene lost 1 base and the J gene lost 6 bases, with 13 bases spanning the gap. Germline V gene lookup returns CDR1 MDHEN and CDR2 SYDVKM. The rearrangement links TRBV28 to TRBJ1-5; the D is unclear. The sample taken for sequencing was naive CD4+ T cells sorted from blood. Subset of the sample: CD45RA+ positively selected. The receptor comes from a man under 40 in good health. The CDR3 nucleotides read TGTGCCAGCAGTTTATCGCCATCGGTAGGTCAGCCCCAGCATTTT. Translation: CASSLSPSVGQPQHF.